This T cell receptor (beta chain) was sequenced during a study of blood T cell repertoires in COVID-19. Study-wide context: Both acute and convalescent COVID-19 samples were obtained from the United States, Italy and Spain.

Germline loops: CDR1 MNHNY, CDR2 SVGAGI (reference sequence). The length of the CDR3 is 14 residues. V shed 7 bases, J shed 5 bases, and the junction held 5 bases outside the gene matches. Sequencing used immunoSEQ multiplex PCR; TCRdb keeps in-frame clones, though not all of them. The data hold over 100,000 clones, with roughly nine tenths observed a single time. The genes are TRBV6-6 and TRBJ1-4; 9 nucleotides line up with TRBD1. The clonotype comes from a man aged 45-60 years with active COVID-19. The sample consisted of peripheral blood. The CDR3 spells CASTTTGGNEKLFF. CDR3 coding DNA: TGTGCCAGCACCACGACAGGGGGAAATGAAAAACTGTTTTTT.